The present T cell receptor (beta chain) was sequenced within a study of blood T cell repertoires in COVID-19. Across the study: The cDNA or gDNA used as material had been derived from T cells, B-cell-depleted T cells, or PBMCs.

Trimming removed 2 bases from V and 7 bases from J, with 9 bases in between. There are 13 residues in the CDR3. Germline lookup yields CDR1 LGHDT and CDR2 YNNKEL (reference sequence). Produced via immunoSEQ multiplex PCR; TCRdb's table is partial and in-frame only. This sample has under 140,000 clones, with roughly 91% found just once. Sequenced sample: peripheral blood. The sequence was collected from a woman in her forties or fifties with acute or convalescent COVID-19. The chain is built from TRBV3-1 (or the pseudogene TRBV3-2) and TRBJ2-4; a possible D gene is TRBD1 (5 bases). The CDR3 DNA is TGTGCCAGCAGCCAATCAGGGCTTAACATTCAGTACTTC. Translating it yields CASSQSGLNIQYF.